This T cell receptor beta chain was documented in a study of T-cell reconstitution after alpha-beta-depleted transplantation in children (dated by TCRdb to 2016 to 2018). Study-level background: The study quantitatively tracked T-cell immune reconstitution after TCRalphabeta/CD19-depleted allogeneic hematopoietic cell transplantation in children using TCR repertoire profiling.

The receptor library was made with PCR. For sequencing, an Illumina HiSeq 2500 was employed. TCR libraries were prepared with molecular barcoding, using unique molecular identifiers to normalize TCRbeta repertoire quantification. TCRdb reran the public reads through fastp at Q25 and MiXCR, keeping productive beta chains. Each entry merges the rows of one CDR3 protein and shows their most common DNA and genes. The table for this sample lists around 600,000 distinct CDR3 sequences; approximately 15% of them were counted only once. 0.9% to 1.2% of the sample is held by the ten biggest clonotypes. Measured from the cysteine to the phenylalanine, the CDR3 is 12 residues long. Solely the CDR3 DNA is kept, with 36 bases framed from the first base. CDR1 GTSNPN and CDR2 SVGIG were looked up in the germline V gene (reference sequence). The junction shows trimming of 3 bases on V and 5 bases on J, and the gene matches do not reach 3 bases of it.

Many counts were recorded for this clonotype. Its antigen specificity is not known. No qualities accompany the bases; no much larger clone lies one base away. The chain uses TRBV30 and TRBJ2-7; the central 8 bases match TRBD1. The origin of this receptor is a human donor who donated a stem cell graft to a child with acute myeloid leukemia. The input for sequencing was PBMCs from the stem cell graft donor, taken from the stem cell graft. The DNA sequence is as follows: TGTGCCTGGAGCCGACAGGGGAACGAGCAGTACTTC. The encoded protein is CAWSRQGNEQYF.